This section outlines one T cell receptor beta chain sequence together with its context. Here immunoSEQ multiplex PCR was the method, and the copy in TCRdb shows in-frame clones only, minus some. The data show around 80,000 clones, with around 92% seen just once and 2.6% held by the top ten. This CDR3 has 15 residues. Trimming stripped 3 bases from V and 2 bases from J, with 15 bases between. Germline V gene lookup returns CDR1 SGHRS and CDR2 YFSETQ. The data belong to a study of T cell changes during pregnancy in multiple sclerosis. This sequence joins TRBV5-1 and TRBJ2-7; no clear D. Source: peripheral blood, taken before pregnancy. The TCR originated in a female donor with multiple sclerosis, enrolled in a pregnancy study. The CDR3, as DNA: TGCGCCAGCAGCTCCCCGAGGTTTGGAGCCTACGAGCAGTACTTC. This translates into CASSSPRFGAYEQYF.